Listed here are 30 T cell receptor beta chains from one sample, sequenced in a study of cytomegalovirus exposure and HLA in healthy donors. Vbeta (60) and Jbeta (13) primers were used in the PCR. Sequencing was performed with immunoSEQ multiplex PCR; in TCRdb, only in-frame clones are kept and a portion is missing. The repertoire holds just over 150,000 clones, with over 60% as singletons. The sample comprised PBMCs. The receptors come from a woman aged 40 to 50 in good health and CMV-seronegative.

A remark on this clone: The junction differs from germline at one of its ends, possibly a read error. This chain connects TRBV5-4 to TRBJ2-6, with D perhaps matching TRBD1 (5 bases). This CDR3 is 16 amino acids long. CDR1 and CDR2 (germline): SGHNT, YYREEE (reference sequence). The CDR3 DNA reads as TGTGCCAGCAGCCTAAGTGGGAACTCTGGGGCCAACGCCCTGACTTTC. Its translation is CASSLSGNSGANALTF. Variable domain in full (rest from reference TRBV5-4 and TRBJ2-6): ETGVTQSPTHLIKTRGQQVTLRCSSQSGHNTVSWYQQALGQGPQFIFQYYREEENGRGNFPPRFSGLQFPNYSSELNVNALELDDSALYLCASSLSGNSGANALTFGAGSRLTVL.

This rearrangement joins TRBV2 to TRBJ1-2; D may be TRBD1 (5 bases). The CDR3 is 13 residues long. Germline V lookup: CDR1 SNHLY, CDR2 FYNNEI. V was cut by 5 bases and J by 5 bases, with 12 bases left in between. CDR3 DNA sequence: TGTGCCAGCAGTCCCGGGGGTCGGTATGGCTACACCTTC. Translating it yields CASSPGGRYGYTF. Full variable domain (missing parts from reference TRBV2 and TRBJ1-2): EPEVTQTPSHQVTQMGQEVILRCVPISNHLYFYWYRQILGQKVEFLVSFYNNEISEKSEIFDDQFSVERPDGSNFTLKIRSTKLEDSAMYFCASSPGGRYGYTFGSGTRLTVV.

The rearrangement uses TRBV5-1 and TRBJ2-1, with D unclear. Germline CDR1 is SGHRS and CDR2 is YFSETQ. The CDR3 is made up of 14 amino acids. Trimming removed 2 bases from V and 0 bases from J, with 6 bases in between. In nucleotides, the CDR3 is TGCGCCAGCAGCTTCTCGAGCTCCTACAATGAGCAGTTCTTC. It is translated as CASSFSSSYNEQFF.

V is TRBV27 and J is TRBJ1-5, with D unclear. CDR3 length equals 13 residues. Germline assignment: CDR1 MNHEY and CDR2 SMNVEV (reference sequence). Trimming cost V 5 bases and J 4 bases, with 9 bases left between them. The CDR3 sequence is CASSLRENQPQHF. In DNA, the CDR3 is TGTGCCAGCAGTCTGCGGGAGAATCAGCCCCAGCATTTT.

This clone came up a few times. The chain couples TRBV5-1 to TRBJ2-7; 9 nucleotides line up with TRBD1. V trimming: 2 bases; J trimming: 4 bases; junction bases outside the gene matches: 4. Germline lookup yields CDR1 SGHRS and CDR2 YFSETQ. CDR3 length: 14 residues. The CDR3 spells CASSFGTGSYEQYF. DNA of the CDR3: TGCGCCAGCAGCTTCGGGACAGGGAGTTACGAGCAGTACTTC.

This clone is a singleton in its sample. This chain links TRBV6-6 with TRBJ1-6; D uncertain. The CDR3 extends over 13 amino acids. CDR1 is MNHNY and CDR2 is SVGAGI in the germline V gene (reference sequence). V shed 6 bases and J shed 6 bases, with 9 bases lying between them. The CDR3 sequence is CASRGSGNSPLHF. The CDR3 coding sequence is TGTGCCAGCAGGGGCAGTGGTAATTCACCCCTCCACTTT.

This clone was counted a few times. V is TRBV5-1 and J is TRBJ2-1; TRBD2 aligns across 8 bases. CDR1 SGHRS and CDR2 YFSETQ come from the germline V gene. The CDR3 has 15 amino acids. Germline trimming cut 0 bases from V and 1 base from J; bases unmatched to any gene: 0. The CDR3 loop reads CASSLGGGSYNEQFF. The CDR3 nucleotides are TGCGCCAGCAGCTTGGGCGGGGGGTCCTACAATGAGCAGTTCTTC.

The chain is built from TRBV5-6 and TRBJ2-3; perhaps TRBD2 as D (6 bases). The CDR3 is 14 residues long. V lost 3 bases, J lost 1 base, and 9 bases lay in between. Per germline, CDR1 SGHDT and CDR2 YYEEEE. CDR3 bases: TGTGCCAGCAGCTGGGACTCCGGCACAGATACGCAGTATTTT. It codes for CASSWDSGTDTQYF.

A few counts support this clone. This chain joins TRBV18 and TRBJ1-1; no definite D call. V was trimmed by 0 bases and J by 4 bases, leaving 12 bases between them. The CDR3 sequence is 15 residues long. Germline values: CDR1 KGHSH, CDR2 LQKENI. This CDR3 is CASSPPRMGSTEAFF. The CDR3 DNA sequence: TGTGCCAGCTCACCACCGAGGATGGGGAGCACTGAAGCTTTCTTT. Full variable domain (remainder filled in from reference TRBV18 and TRBJ1-1): NAGVMQNPRHLVRRRGQEARLRCSPMKGHSHVYWYRQLPEEGLKFMVYLQKENIIDESGMPKERFSAEFPKEGPSILRIQQVVRGDSAAYFCASSPPRMGSTEAFFGQGTRLTVV.

V is TRBV7-9 and J is TRBJ2-1, with TRBD2 identical over 12 bases. V was clipped by 7 bases and J by 0 bases; unmatched bases: 4. Per the germline V gene, CDR1 is SEHNR and CDR2 is FQNEAQ (reference sequence). This CDR3 comprises 16 residues. The CDR3 DNA reads as TGTGCCAGCACCACACTAGCGGGGGGCTCCTACAATGAGCAGTTCTTC. Its translation is CASTTLAGGSYNEQFF.

This rearrangement joins TRBV5-1 to TRBJ2-2; possible D gene TRBD2, 5 bases. Germline assignment: CDR1 SGHRS and CDR2 YFSETQ. CDR3 length: 15 amino acids. V was trimmed by 0 bases and J by 2 bases, leaving 8 bases between them. DNA for the CDR3: TGCGCCAGCAGCTTGGTACGGGGAAACACCGGGGAGCTGTTTTTT. Residues: CASSLVRGNTGELFF. Drawing the rest from reference TRBV5-1 and TRBJ2-2, the complete variable domain is KAGVTQTPRYLIKTRGQQVTLSCSPISGHRSVSWYQQTPGQGLQFLFEYFSETQRNKGNFPGRFSGRQFSNSRSEMNVSTLELGDSALYLCASSLVRGNTGELFFGEGSRLTVL.

The J gene is TRBJ1-5, the V gene TRBV19, with a tentative D call TRBD1 (5 bases). The CDR3 covers 14 residues. The ends were cut back, 8 bases at V and 5 bases at J, with 16 bases in the middle. The germline V gene has CDR1 LNHDA and CDR2 SQIVND (reference sequence). The CDR3 here is CASAPNGGDQPQHF. CDR3 DNA sequence: TGTGCCAGTGCCCCTAATGGAGGGGATCAGCCCCAGCATTTT.

The chain links TRBV6-5 to TRBJ2-3; 9 bases map to TRBD2. The J segment lost 6 bases and the V segment lost 5 bases, leaving 9 bases of the junction unmatched. In germline, CDR1 is MNHEY, CDR2 SVGAGI. This CDR3 has 15 amino acids. The CDR3 coding sequence is TGTGCCAGCAGTGCATCTAGCGGGGAGGGGGATACGCAGTATTTT. Translation gives CASSASSGEGDTQYF.

This sequence joins TRBV5-4 and TRBJ1-1, with a possible D match to TRBD1 (6 bases). Germline V lookup: CDR1 SGHNT, CDR2 YYREEE (reference sequence). This CDR3 is 14 amino acids long. Trimming pared 1 base from V and 3 bases from J, leaving 10 bases between. The CDR3 DNA reads TGTGCCAGCAGCTTGCGTCCAGGGGACACTGAAGCTTTCTTT. Amino acid sequence: CASSLRPGDTEAFF.

The chain links TRBV7-8 to TRBJ1-6; 8 bases match TRBD1. CDR1 and CDR2 (germline): SGHVS, FQNEAQ. CDR3 length: 15 residues. Germline trimming cut 5 bases from V and 7 bases from J; bases unmatched to any gene: 7. The CDR3 reads CASSQRTGSNSPLHF. The CDR3 coding sequence is TGTGCCAGCAGCCAGAGGACAGGGAGCAATTCACCCCTCCACTTT.

The rearrangement joins TRBV27 to TRBJ1-6; D may be TRBD1 (6 bases). The CDR3 has 14 amino acids. Trimming stripped 2 bases from V and 11 bases from J, with 13 bases between. The germline V gene encodes CDR1 MNHEY and CDR2 SMNVEV (reference sequence). The CDR3 loop is CASSLKGQGAPLHF. CDR3 sequence (DNA): TGTGCCAGCAGTTTAAAGGGACAAGGGGCACCCCTCCACTTT.

This clone has only a few counts. The gene calls are TRBV7-9 and TRBJ1-1; D call uncertain. Trimming removed 2 bases from V and 4 bases from J, with 14 bases in between. The CDR3 sequence is 15 residues long. Germline V gene sequence: CDR1 SEHNR, CDR2 FQNEAQ (reference sequence). Written as DNA, the CDR3 is TGTGCCAGCAGCTTATTCGAGGGATCGGGCACTGAAGCTTTCTTT. It codes for CASSLFEGSGTEAFF.

The chain joins TRBV9 to TRBJ2-3; D perhaps matches TRBD2 (5 bases). The CDR3 contains 16 residues. Trimming stripped 0 bases from V and 2 bases from J, with 13 bases between. Germline-derived CDR1 and CDR2 are SGDLS and YYNGEE. The CDR3 DNA reads as TGTGCCAGCAGCGTAGAGGGCCCGGGGTTCACAGATACGCAGTATTTT. Translated, it gives CASSVEGPGFTDTQYF.

This rearrangement joins TRBV10-3 to TRBJ2-1; 10 nucleotides agree with TRBD2. The CDR3 spans 14 residues. Germline CDR1 ENHRY, CDR2 SYGVKD. V was pared by 4 bases and J by 7 bases, with 4 bases of the junction left unmatched. CDR3 region: CAISGSGGRNEQFF. The CDR3 DNA follows: TGTGCCATCAGTGGTAGCGGGGGGAGGAATGAGCAGTTCTTC.

In this sample, this clone turned up a few times. The chain combines TRBV7-2 with TRBJ1-1; 7 bases are a match to TRBD1. Unmatched junction bases numbered 5, after V lost 0 bases and J lost 10 bases. Germline assignment: CDR1 SGHTA and CDR2 FQGNSA. The CDR3 is 13 residues long. The chain's CDR3 is CASSLARQGRAFF. Here the CDR3 DNA reads TGTGCCAGCAGCTTAGCTAGACAGGGAAGAGCTTTCTTT. Combining the CDR3 with reference TRBV7-2 and TRBJ1-1 gives the whole variable domain GAGVSQSPSNKVTEKGKDVELRCDPISGHTALYWYRQSLGQGLEFLIYFQGNSAPDKSGLPSDRFSAERTGGSVSTLTIQRTQQEDSAVYLCASSLARQGRAFFGQGTRLTVV.

V gene TRBV12-5 combines with J gene TRBJ2-3; 12 bases fit TRBD2. Germline V lookup: CDR1 LGHNT, CDR2 FRNRAP. The J segment lost 3 bases and the V segment lost 6 bases, leaving 16 bases of the junction unmatched. CDR3 size: 19 residues. CDR3 protein: CASGITRTSGVKATDTQYF. In DNA, the CDR3 is TGTGCTAGTGGCATAACTCGGACTAGCGGGGTGAAGGCGACAGATACGCAGTATTTT.

This chain uses TRBV19 with TRBJ1-2; 7 nucleotides align to TRBD1. V shed 1 base and J 0 bases; nucleotides not matched to a gene: 8. The CDR3 extends over 17 amino acids. The germline CDR1 and CDR2 sequences are LNHDA and SQIVND (reference sequence). The CDR3 DNA reads as TGTGCCAGTAGTATAGTGAAGTCAGGGGGATCTAACTATGGCTACACCTTC. The encoded protein is CASSIVKSGGSNYGYTF.

This chain connects TRBV5-1 to TRBJ2-7, with 12 bases aligning to TRBD1. The CDR3 is 20 residues long. Germline V gene data show CDR1 as SGHRS and CDR2 as YFSETQ. Trimming took 1 base from V and 4 from J; bases not matched to a gene: 18. The chain's CDR3 is CASSLRTGDPGTGGFYEQYF. CDR3 sequence (DNA): TGCGCCAGCAGCTTGCGGACCGGTGACCCTGGGACAGGGGGCTTTTACGAGCAGTACTTC.

The chain employs TRBV4-1 and TRBJ2-1; 9 bases line up with TRBD2. The V gene's germline CDR1 is MGHRA and CDR2 YSYEKL. V lost 5 bases to trimming and J lost 7 bases; unmatched junction nucleotides: 9. The CDR3 totals 15 residues. CDR3 residues: CASSWGLAAVNEQFF. The CDR3 DNA reads as TGCGCCAGCAGCTGGGGACTAGCAGCGGTAAATGAGCAGTTCTTC.

This clone occurred a few times. The chain joins TRBV10-2 to TRBJ2-7; 11 positions match TRBD2. Germline trimming cut 10 bases from V and 5 bases from J; bases unmatched to any gene: 10. Per germline, CDR1 WSHSY and CDR2 SAAADI. The CDR3 spans 14 residues. DNA of the CDR3: TGCGCCACCCGGGGACTAGCGGACTCGCACGAGCAGTACTTC. Its protein product is CATRGLADSHEQYF.

This sequence joins TRBV28 and TRBJ2-1; 9 nucleotides match TRBD1. Germline trimming cut 4 bases from V and 5 bases from J; bases unmatched to any gene: 6. The CDR3 is 15 amino acids. Germline CDR1 is MDHEN and CDR2 is SYDVKM. CDR3: CASSSGTGYDNEQFF. The CDR3 nucleotides read TGTGCCAGCAGTTCCGGGACAGGGTACGACAATGAGCAGTTCTTC.

As regards this clone: At one of its ends the junction is not consistent with the germline gene, which may arise from a read error. The V and J genes are TRBV5-6 and TRBJ2-7; TRBD2 agrees at 10 bases. Germline CDR1 is SGHDT and CDR2 is YYEEEE. This CDR3 comprises 16 residues. The CDR3 nucleotides are TGTGCCAGCAGCTTGGCCATGGGACTAGCGCGCTACGGGCAGTACTTC. It codes for CASSLAMGLARYGQYF.

This clone was observed a few times. The J gene is TRBJ2-3, the V gene TRBV2; D might be TRBD2 (6 bases). Trimming pared 6 bases from V and 0 bases from J, leaving 22 bases between. Germline V gives CDR1 SNHLY, CDR2 FYNNEI. The CDR3 consists of 18 residues. CDR3 residues: CASRGLIGPRSSTDTQYF. The CDR3 DNA reads as TGTGCCAGCAGGGGACTCATCGGACCCCGATCTAGCACAGATACGCAGTATTTT.

The chain recombines TRBV4-1 with TRBJ2-2; 10 positions match TRBD2. CDR1 and CDR2 from the germline V gene are MGHRA and YSYEKL. The CDR3 consists of 18 residues. V lost 4 bases to trimming and J lost 10 bases; unmatched junction nucleotides: 18. Here the CDR3 reads CASSPTLLERGGNKELFF. The CDR3 nucleotides are TGCGCCAGCAGCCCTACTCTACTAGAGCGGGGGGGCAATAAGGAGCTGTTTTTT.

This clone is a singleton in its sample. The chain couples TRBV5-1 to TRBJ2-2; TRBD2 matches 8 bases. The CDR3 has 14 residues. Unmatched junction bases numbered 4, after V lost 5 bases and J lost 4 bases. CDR1 is SGHRS, CDR2 YFSETQ, per germline. CDR3 in amino acids: CASRRGDGTGELFF. The CDR3 DNA reads as TGCGCCAGCAGGCGGGGGGACGGCACCGGGGAGCTGTTTTTT.